This record covers a single T cell receptor beta chain. These data belong to a study of control samples from healthy donors and cancer patients. Clones were read by immunoSEQ multiplex PCR, and TCRdb kept only the in-frame ones, dropping some. The sample holds 150,000 or so clones, more than 80% seen once. The germline V gene encodes CDR1 LGHNA and CDR2 YSLEER. The V gene lost 0 bases and the J gene lost 3 bases, with 12 bases spanning the gap. The CDR3 has 15 residues. The source is a man between 18 and 29 years old in good health. The sequencing input was blood. This chain joins TRBV4-3 and TRBJ2-7; a possible D gene is TRBD1 (6 bases). In DNA, the CDR3 is TGCGCCAGCAGCCAAGATAGACAGGCTTTCTACGAGCAGTACTTC. As protein: CASSQDRQAFYEQYF.